Below, one T cell receptor beta chain is given with its context. Germline-derived CDR1 and CDR2 are GTSNPN and SVGIG (reference sequence). The CDR3 is 11 residues long. Trimming took 5 bases from V and 7 from J, leaving 11 bases between them. This record belongs to a study of cytomegalovirus exposure and HLA in healthy donors. Researchers ran the PCR with 60 Vbeta and 13 Jbeta primers. Some clones are missing from TCRdb's copy, which holds only in-frame ones; the method was immunoSEQ multiplex PCR. The data hold 100,000 to 120,000 clones, with roughly 15% observed a single time. The chain has TRBV30 and TRBJ1-2; D not resolved. What was sequenced was PBMCs. This TCR derives from a female donor in good health and CMV-seronegative. CDR3 sequence reads: CAWEGLGGYTF. CDR3 sequence (DNA): TGTGCCTGGGAGGGATTAGGTGGCTACACCTTC.